Below, 9 T cell receptor beta chains from the same sample are listed, as sequenced in a study of T cells in localized non-small cell lung cancer. Assay used: immunoSEQ multiplex PCR; TCRdb lists only in-frame clones, some missing. This table holds 100,000 or so clones, under 95% found once. The sample here was PBMCs, taken before any cancer treatment. The source of these receptors is a woman aged 40 to 75 with stage II squamous cell lung carcinoma.

V usage is TRBV10-2 and J usage is TRBJ2-2; D not resolved. The CDR3 length is 12 residues. Germline CDR1 reads WSHSY; CDR2 reads SAAADI. Trimming stripped 6 bases from V and 5 bases from J, with 7 bases between. DNA of the CDR3: TGCGCCAGCAGCCCATTGACCGGGGAGCTGTTTTTT. It yields the protein CASSPLTGELFF.

The chain is built from TRBV2 and TRBJ2-2, with TRBD1 matching over 8 bases. V lost 6 bases and J lost 1; bases outside the gene matches: 7. This CDR3 is built from 16 residues. Looked up from germline, CDR1 is SNHLY and CDR2 is FYNNEI. CDR3 sequence (DNA): TGTGCCAGCAGCTCTTCAGGGGGCTGGAACACCGGGGAGCTGTTTTTT. It yields the protein CASSSSGGWNTGELFF.

The V and J genes are TRBV6-6 and TRBJ1-2; TRBD1 matches at 8 bases. This CDR3 spans 15 amino acids. The J segment lost 7 bases and the V segment lost 0 bases, leaving 7 bases of the junction unmatched. Germline CDR1 reads MNHNY; CDR2 reads SVGAGI (reference sequence). The CDR3 DNA follows: TGTGCCAGCAGTTACTCGAAAGGGACAGGAGGTGGCTACACCTTC. Its translation is CASSYSKGTGGGYTF.

This sequence joins TRBV28 and TRBJ2-5; TRBD1 matches at 10 bases. With V trimmed by 2 bases and J by 6 bases, 12 bases remained unmatched. Germline assignment: CDR1 MDHEN and CDR2 SYDVKM. The CDR3 length is 17 residues. The CDR3 nucleotides read TGTGCCAGCAGTTTACGGGGGGCCGGACAGGGGGAAAAGACCCAGTACTTC. This gives the protein CASSLRGAGQGEKTQYF.

CDR3 in amino acids: CASRLTGGYGYTF. In DNA, the CDR3 is TGTGCCAGCAGACTCACAGGGGGGTATGGCTACACCTTC. This chain links TRBV14 with TRBJ1-2; TRBD1 aligns across 8 bases. The CDR3 runs 13 residues. The germline CDR1 and CDR2 sequences are SGHDN and FVKESK. V trimming: 6 bases; J trimming: 5 bases; junction bases outside the gene matches: 5.

The chain combines TRBV18 with TRBJ2-1; maybe TRBD1 (7 bases). V was pared by 4 bases and J by 6 bases, with 16 bases between. Germline V gene data show CDR1 as KGHSH and CDR2 as LQKENI. CDR3 length equals 15 residues. The DNA for the CDR3 is TGTGCCAGCTCACGGGGCCAGGGGGGCGGCAATGAGCAGTTCTTC. This encodes CASSRGQGGGNEQFF.

V gene TRBV28 combines with J gene TRBJ2-6; 8 bases are shared with TRBD1. The CDR3 is 15 residues long. The germline gives CDR1 MDHEN, CDR2 SYDVKM. Trimming took 7 bases from V and 2 from J; bases not matched to a gene: 4. CDR3 DNA sequence: TGTGCCAGCATCAAGACAGGGGCTGGGGCCAACGTCCTGACTTTC. Translating it yields CASIKTGAGANVLTF. Looking up the rest from reference TRBV28 and TRBJ2-6 gives the full variable domain: DVKVTQSSRYLVKRTGEKVFLECVQDMDHENMFWYRQDPGLGLRLIYFSYDVKMKEKGDIPEGYSVSREKKERFSLILESASTNQTSMYLCASIKTGAGANVLTFGAGSRLTVL.

This clone is large by share. V and J are TRBV27 and TRBJ2-3; no definite D call. Germline loops: CDR1 MNHEY, CDR2 SMNVEV (reference sequence). The V end was cut by 6 bases, the J end by 2 bases, with 9 bases between. This CDR3 is 13 amino acids long. CDR3 nucleotides: TGTGCCAGCAGACCACCGTCCACAGATACGCAGTATTTT. It is translated as CASRPPSTDTQYF.

The chain couples TRBV11-2 to TRBJ1-1; TRBD1 agrees at 10 bases. CDR1 and CDR2 (germline): SGHAT, FQNNGV. V gave up 4 bases and J gave up 10 bases; unmatched junction bases: 6. The CDR3 consists of 13 residues. Here the CDR3 reads CASSSWRTGGAFF. In DNA, the CDR3 is TGTGCCAGCAGCTCCTGGAGGACAGGGGGAGCTTTCTTT.